This T cell receptor (beta chain) was recorded in a study of T cells after yellow fever vaccination. TCRdb used MiXCR to reprocess the 5' RACE reads, holding one entry per CDR3 protein. The sample includes a few hundred thousand distinct CDR3 sequences, less than 9.5% seen only once; the top ten take 15% to 20%. From germline, CDR1 is SGHNT and CDR2 YYREEE (reference sequence). The length of the CDR3 is 14 residues. The V and J ends lost 1 base and 5 bases respectively, with 9 bases between them. The TCR sequence derives from a man between 18 and 29 years old who received the YFV17D yellow fever vaccine. The source material was PBMCs, sampled roughly 46 days after the first yellow fever vaccination. V gene TRBV5-4 combines with J gene TRBJ2-2, with TRBD2 as a possible D gene (5 bases). The CDR3 coding sequence is TGTGCCAGCAGCTTGAACTCGGGGACCGGGGAGCTGTTTTTT. This codes for CASSLNSGTGELFF. The entire variable domain, with the rest obtained from reference TRBV5-4 and TRBJ2-2, is as follows: ETGVTQSPTHLIKTRGQQVTLRCSSQSGHNTVSWYQQALGQGPQFIFQYYREEENGRGNFPPRFSGLQFPNYSSELNVNALELDDSALYLCASSLNSGTGELFFGEGSRLTVL.